This T cell receptor beta chain was captured in a study of blood T cell repertoires in COVID-19. Across the study: There were acute and convalescent COVID-19 samples, and they came from the United States, Italy and Spain. Sources were T cells, B-cell-depleted T cells, or PBMCs; the material itself was cDNA or gDNA.

Original processing notes: The assay estimated nucleated cells by amplifying reference gene primers. TCRdb keeps only in-frame clones here, not all; method: immunoSEQ multiplex PCR. V, J and clone size are taken as reported in that table, and D and trimming were inferred from the DNA itself. The sample consists of some 210,000 clones, 88% of them appearing once. Germline V gives CDR1 ENHRY, CDR2 SYGVKD. The length of the CDR3 is 13 residues. Trimming took off 4 bases at V and 2 bases at J, with 8 bases between the two ends. J is TRBJ1-1 and V is TRBV10-3; possibly TRBD1 for D (5 bases). The specimen sequenced was peripheral blood. The sequence derives from a woman aged 40-49 years who had recovered from COVID-19. CDR3 DNA: TGTGCCATCAGTGCTAGGGGTAACACTGAAGCTTTCTTT. It is translated as CAISARGNTEAFF.